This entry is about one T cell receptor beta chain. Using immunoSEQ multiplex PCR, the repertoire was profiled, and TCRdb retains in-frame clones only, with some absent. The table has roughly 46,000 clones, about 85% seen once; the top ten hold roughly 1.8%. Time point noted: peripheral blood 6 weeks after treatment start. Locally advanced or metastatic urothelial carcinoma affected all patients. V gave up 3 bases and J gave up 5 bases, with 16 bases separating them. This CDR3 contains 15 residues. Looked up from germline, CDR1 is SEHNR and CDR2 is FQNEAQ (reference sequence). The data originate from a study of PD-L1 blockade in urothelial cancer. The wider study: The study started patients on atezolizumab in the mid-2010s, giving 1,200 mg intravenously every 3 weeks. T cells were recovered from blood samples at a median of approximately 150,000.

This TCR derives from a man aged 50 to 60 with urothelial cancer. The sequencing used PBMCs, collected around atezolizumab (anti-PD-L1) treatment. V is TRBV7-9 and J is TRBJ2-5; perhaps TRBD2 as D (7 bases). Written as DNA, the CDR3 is TGTGCCAGCAGCTTGCGGGGGACATCTGGGGAGACCCAGTACTTC. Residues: CASSLRGTSGETQYF.